The clone carrying this T cell receptor (beta chain) showed up just a few times. Trimming pared 1 base from V and 0 bases from J, leaving 5 bases between. Germline-derived CDR1 and CDR2 are LNHDA and SQIVND (reference sequence). The CDR3 totals 14 residues. The data originate from a study of CD8 T cells in ankylosing spondylitis. Via MiXCR, TCRdb re-called the 5' RACE reads, giving one row per CDR3 protein. The sample lists 250,000 to 300,000 distinct CDR3 sequences; around 20% were seen once. Source material: blood, either unsorted or a sorted T cell fraction (not recorded which). This rearrangement joins TRBV19 to TRBJ2-3; D is unresolved. This TCR was sampled from a male donor with ankylosing spondylitis or in good health (not recorded which). The CDR3 loop is CASSIALSTDTQYF. The CDR3 bases are TGTGCCAGTAGTATAGCCCTAAGCACAGATACGCAGTATTTT. Supplemented by reference TRBV19 and TRBJ2-3, the full variable domain reads DGGITQSPKYLFRKEGQNVTLSCEQNLNHDAMYWYRQDPGQGLRLIYYSQIVNDFQKGDIAEGYSVSREKKESFPLTVTSAQKNPTAFYLCASSIALSTDTQYFGPGTRLTVL.